The clone carrying this TCR beta chain was observed at least ten times. Its specificity is unknown. CDR3 regions were amplified by Arm-PCR using iRepertoire HTBI primers to build TCR beta libraries. Using its own MiXCR run on the multiplex PCR reads, TCRdb lists one record per CDR3 protein. The sample yields hundreds of thousands of distinct CDR3 sequences, less than 25% seen once. The data belong to a study of regulatory T cells in long-lasting Graves disease. Across the whole study: The study counted Graves' disease as persistent given over 5 years of antithyroid drugs and positive TSH receptor antibodies. General study findings and limits: Peripheral blood was the sole material, not thyroid tissue. Persistent patients shared more public clonotypes (around 3,000) than new patients (roughly 970).

Trimming took off 2 bases at V and 2 bases at J, with 9 bases between the two ends. The germline CDR1 and CDR2 sequences are MDHEN and SYDVKM. CDR3 length: 14 amino acids. Time point given: persistent/refractory GD, antithyroid drugs over 5 years with positive TRAb. PBMCs were the source of the RNA used for TCR sequencing. As a group, patients came from one endocrinology department in Xi'an, China. This specimen consisted of peripheral blood mononuclear cells (PBMCs), obtained when the disease was refractory, from a patient treated with antithyroid drugs. The rearrangement joins TRBV28 to TRBJ1-2; no definite D call. This receptor was taken from a female donor with Graves disease. For the CDR3, the DNA is TGTGCCAGCAGTTTAGGTCTTGGAAACTATGGCTACACCTTC. It encodes CASSLGLGNYGYTF.